One and the same sample provided the 30 T cell receptor beta chains below, sequenced in a study of blood T cell repertoires in COVID-19. The assay was immunoSEQ multiplex PCR, and TCRdb's table has in-frame clones only and misses some. Of about 370,000 clones detected, about 90% appear once; the ten largest clones hold 6.5%. Sequencing used peripheral blood. The origin of the receptors is a man younger than 35 with active or convalescent COVID-19.

This chain links TRBV28 with TRBJ1-1; a possible D gene is TRBD1 (5 bases). The CDR3 has 15 amino acids. Trimming took off 1 base at V and 1 base at J, with 10 bases between the two ends. Germline values: CDR1 MDHEN, CDR2 SYDVKM. CDR3 coding DNA: TGTGCCAGCAGTTTATTCTTCGGACAGAACACTGAAGCTTTCTTT. Its protein is CASSLFFGQNTEAFF.

In its sample, this clone was seen a few times. The gene calls are TRBV28 and TRBJ2-7, with D uncertain. Germline CDR1 reads MDHEN; CDR2 reads SYDVKM. V was shortened by 1 base and J by 2 bases, with 12 bases between the two germline ends. The CDR3 sequence is 15 residues long. The CDR3 coding sequence is TGTGCCAGCAGTTTATTCTTCAGGTCCACCTACGAGCAGTACTTC. This gives the protein CASSLFFRSTYEQYF.

The chain has TRBV5-5 and TRBJ1-2; D not resolved. Between the trimmed V and J ends, which lost 6 bases and 0 bases, there was a span of 12 bases. CDR1 SGHKS and CDR2 YYEKEE come from the germline V gene (reference sequence). This CDR3 comprises 14 residues. CDR3 DNA: TGTGCCAGCAATTCTGCCCACACTAACTATGGCTACACCTTC. Encoded protein: CASNSAHTNYGYTF.

This sequence joins TRBV6-6 and TRBJ1-5, with no clear D. Germline loops: CDR1 MNHNY, CDR2 SVGAGI (reference sequence). The CDR3 totals 13 residues. The germline V and J ends were trimmed by 7 bases and 0 bases, with 7 bases remaining between them. Here the CDR3 DNA reads TGTGCCAGCATCCGAGATAGCAATCAGCCCCAGCATTTT. As protein: CASIRDSNQPQHF.

In its sample, this clone was seen once. This sequence joins TRBV18 and TRBJ1-2; 10 nucleotides agree with TRBD1. Germline V gene sequence: CDR1 KGHSH, CDR2 LQKENI. Trimming took 3 bases from V and 4 from J; bases not matched to a gene: 5. The CDR3 totals 15 residues. The CDR3: CASSPDRGLAYGYTF. The CDR3, as DNA: TGTGCCAGCTCACCGGACAGGGGGTTAGCCTATGGCTACACCTTC.

The rearrangement joins TRBV7-9 to TRBJ2-3; 9 positions agree with TRBD1. Losses at the gene ends were 2 bases for V and 6 bases for J; bases not matched to a gene: 3. Germline CDR1 is SEHNR and CDR2 is FQNEAQ (reference sequence). The CDR3 covers 14 residues. This CDR3 is CASSLMGQGDTQYF. In DNA, the CDR3 is TGTGCCAGCAGCTTAATGGGACAGGGTGATACGCAGTATTTT.

The chain uses TRBV6-5 and TRBJ1-4, with a possible D match to TRBD1 (5 bases). With 0 bases removed from V and 4 bases from J, the gap between germline ends came to 12 bases. Germline V gene data show CDR1 as MNHEY and CDR2 as SVGAGI. The CDR3 consists of 16 residues. The CDR3 DNA reads TGTGCCAGCAGTTACTCGTCCAGGGCCGGTAATGAAAAACTGTTTTTT. Protein sequence: CASSYSSRAGNEKLFF.

The chain links TRBV4-2 to TRBJ1-1, with D hard to call. Trimming shortened V by 0 bases and J by 3 bases, and 8 bases separated the two germline ends. The CDR3 extends over 14 amino acids. CDR1 LGHNA and CDR2 YNFKEQ come from the germline V gene. The CDR3 is CASSQDWSHTEAFF. Here the CDR3 DNA reads TGTGCCAGCAGCCAAGATTGGAGTCACACTGAAGCTTTCTTT.

This clone was recorded once. The V and J genes are TRBV7-6 and TRBJ1-5; D not resolved. Germline assignment: CDR1 SGHVS and CDR2 FNYEAQ. The CDR3 covers 14 residues. With 0 bases removed from V and 3 bases from J, the gap between germline ends came to 6 bases. The CDR3 sequence: CASSLASDNQPQHF. DNA of the CDR3: TGTGCCAGCAGCTTAGCGTCAGACAATCAGCCCCAGCATTTT.

This chain connects TRBV5-1 to TRBJ2-7, with 9 bases that match TRBD2. The CDR3 extends over 15 amino acids. Germline V CDR1 and CDR2: SGHRS, YFSETQ. Trimming cost V 1 base and J 5 bases; bases outside gene matches: 7. The DNA for the CDR3 is TGCGCCAGCAGCTTGTGGGGCGGGGGGGCCGACGAGCAGTACTTC. Translation gives CASSLWGGGADEQYF.

This chain joins TRBV18 and TRBJ1-5; no reliable D call. The CDR3 totals 13 residues. The germline V and J ends were trimmed by 3 bases and 3 bases, with 6 bases remaining between them. Germline CDR1 and CDR2: KGHSH and LQKENI. The CDR3 nucleotides read TGTGCCAGCTCACCGCAGTACAATCAGCCCCAGCATTTT. Translating gives CASSPQYNQPQHF.

The rearrangement joins TRBV19 to TRBJ1-2; D is unresolved. CDR3 length: 15 amino acids. In germline, CDR1 is LNHDA, CDR2 SQIVND (reference sequence). Between the trimmed V and J ends, which lost 3 bases and 4 bases, there was a span of 15 bases. CDR3 nucleotides: TGTGCCAGTAGTATTAGAGGAGAAATCCTCTATGGCTACACCTTC. Translated: CASSIRGEILYGYTF.

The chain employs TRBV9 and TRBJ1-1; D remains unclear. Germline V gene data show CDR1 as SGDLS and CDR2 as YYNGEE. With 0 bases removed from V and 1 base from J, the gap between germline ends came to 13 bases. This CDR3 comprises 16 residues. The DNA of the CDR3 is TGTGCCAGCAGCGTAGACCCCAGCGGCCCGAACACTGAAGCTTTCTTT. Its translation is CASSVDPSGPNTEAFF.

This chain joins TRBV5-8 and TRBJ2-5; TRBD1 matches at 8 bases. V was pared by 4 bases and J by 1 base, with 9 bases of the junction left unmatched. The CDR3 runs 16 residues. CDR1 is SGHTS, CDR2 YDEGEE, per germline. The CDR3: CASSVDRVYGQETQYF. The DNA of the CDR3 is TGTGCCAGCAGCGTGGACAGGGTGTATGGCCAAGAGACCCAGTACTTC.

The V and J genes are TRBV14 and TRBJ2-4; TRBD1 is a possible D gene (6 bases). The germline V gene encodes CDR1 SGHDN and CDR2 FVKESK. The CDR3 is made up of 15 amino acids. V was trimmed by 3 bases and J by 7 bases, leaving 16 bases between them. For the CDR3, the DNA is TGTGCCAGCAGCCATTTACAGGGTACCGGGAACATTCAGTACTTC. It yields the protein CASSHLQGTGNIQYF.

The J gene is TRBJ2-3, the V gene TRBV12-3 or TRBV12-4; the match to TRBD1 covers 7 bases. This CDR3 comprises 12 residues. The V and J ends lost 8 bases and 1 base, in that order; junction bases with no gene match: 0. The CDR3 DNA reads TGTGCCAGCGGACAGGGCACAGATACGCAGTATTTT. This gives the protein CASGQGTDTQYF.

J is TRBJ2-1 and V is TRBV2, with 7 bases fitting TRBD1. The CDR3 has 13 residues. Trimming cost V 7 bases and J 5 bases; bases outside gene matches: 5. Germline values: CDR1 SNHLY, CDR2 FYNNEI. The CDR3 DNA reads TGTGCCAGCAAGGGACAGAGAAACAATGAGCAGTTCTTC. Its translation is CASKGQRNNEQFF.

The V gene is TRBV19, the J gene TRBJ1-1, with TRBD1 matching over 8 bases. V shed 5 bases and J 0 bases; nucleotides not matched to a gene: 8. The CDR3 contains 16 residues. Germline CDR1 is LNHDA and CDR2 is SQIVND (reference sequence). CDR3 sequence reads: CASSSGQGRVNTEAFF. CDR3 sequence (DNA): TGTGCCAGTAGTTCTGGACAGGGTAGAGTGAACACTGAAGCTTTCTTT.

The chain combines TRBV5-1 with TRBJ2-1, with a possible D match to TRBD2 (6 bases). Trimming left V 1 base short and J 5 bases short, with 10 bases between. The length of the CDR3 is 14 residues. The germline V gene encodes CDR1 SGHRS and CDR2 YFSETQ. The CDR3 loop is CASSLWGLNNEQFF. The CDR3 region has the DNA TGCGCCAGCAGCTTGTGGGGACTGAACAATGAGCAGTTCTTC. Filled out from reference TRBV5-1 and TRBJ2-1, the complete variable domain reads KAGVTQTPRYLIKTRGQQVTLSCSPISGHRSVSWYQQTPGQGLQFLFEYFSETQRNKGNFPGRFSGRQFSNSRSEMNVSTLELGDSALYLCASSLWGLNNEQFFGPGTRLTVL.

This clone was detected once. The chain is built from TRBV19 and TRBJ1-2, with a tentative D call TRBD1 (5 bases). The V and J ends lost 7 bases and 4 bases respectively, with 13 bases between them. This CDR3 has 13 amino acids. CDR1 and CDR2 (germline): LNHDA, SQIVND (reference sequence). CDR3 protein: CASNTGGVYGYTF. The CDR3 coding sequence is TGTGCCAGTAACACGGGGGGAGTCTATGGCTACACCTTC.

This clone appeared a few times. The gene calls are TRBV29-1 and TRBJ1-1; TRBD1 matches at 7 bases. The CDR3 totals 13 residues. CDR1 is SQVTM and CDR2 is ANQGSEA in the germline V gene. With V trimmed by 8 bases and J by 5 bases, 11 bases remained unmatched. The CDR3 spells CSSKQGMRTEAFF. The CDR3, as DNA: TGCAGCTCGAAACAGGGGATGCGAACTGAAGCTTTCTTT.

The gene calls are TRBV27 and TRBJ2-7; the D gene is possibly TRBD2 (5 bases). Trimming left V 6 bases short and J 3 bases short, with 12 bases between. Germline CDR1 is MNHEY and CDR2 is SMNVEV (reference sequence). This CDR3 contains 13 residues. CDR3 coding DNA: TGTGCCAGCAGGATAGTGGGGAGCTACGAGCAGTACTTC. As protein: CASRIVGSYEQYF.

This clone has only one observation. This chain connects TRBV5-1 to TRBJ2-3; 8 positions agree with TRBD2. The germline V gene encodes CDR1 SGHRS and CDR2 YFSETQ. Trimming took 4 bases from V and 6 from J; bases not matched to a gene: 7. The CDR3 consists of 14 residues. The CDR3 sequence is CASSPGLAIDTQYF. DNA of the CDR3: TGCGCCAGCAGCCCTGGACTAGCAATCGATACGCAGTATTTT.

This chain uses TRBV5-1 with TRBJ2-1; D unresolved. The CDR3 runs 14 residues. Germline CDR1 is SGHRS and CDR2 is YFSETQ. V was shortened by 0 bases and J by 10 bases, with 14 bases between the two germline ends. The CDR3 spells CASSLDGSHREQFF. CDR3 in DNA: TGCGCCAGCAGCTTGGACGGCAGCCACAGAGAGCAGTTCTTC. The full variable domain, rest sourced from reference TRBV5-1 and TRBJ2-1, is KAGVTQTPRYLIKTRGQQVTLSCSPISGHRSVSWYQQTPGQGLQFLFEYFSETQRNKGNFPGRFSGRQFSNSRSEMNVSTLELGDSALYLCASSLDGSHREQFFGPGTRLTVL.

The CDR3 region has the DNA TGTGCCAGCAGCGTTAGCGCTTCCTACGAGCAGTACTTC. Protein sequence: CASSVSASYEQYF. The rearrangement uses TRBV14 and TRBJ2-7; the D gene is possibly TRBD2 (5 bases). The V gene's germline CDR1 is SGHDN and CDR2 FVKESK. CDR3 size: 13 residues. V lost 5 bases, J lost 1 base, and 9 bases lay in between.

The chain combines TRBV9 with TRBJ1-5; TRBD1 matches 7 bases. The CDR3 contains 14 residues. The V gene end was trimmed by 3 bases and the J gene end by 6 bases; junction bases not matched to a gene: 6. Germline lookup yields CDR1 SGDLS and CDR2 YYNGEE. CDR3 in DNA: TGTGCCAGCAGCGGGAGAGGGGGCCCTCAGCCCCAGCATTTT. This translates into CASSGRGGPQPQHF.

The rearrangement joins TRBV29-1 to TRBJ1-2; D is perhaps TRBD1 (5 bases). CDR3 length: 15 residues. CDR1 is SQVTM, CDR2 ANQGSEA, per germline. Trimming stripped 5 bases from V and 1 base from J, with 17 bases between. The CDR3 DNA sequence: TGCAGCGTTTCTGGTCGACGACAGAGTAACTATGGCTACACCTTC. Translated, it gives CSVSGRRQSNYGYTF.

The chain uses TRBV11-2 and TRBJ1-5; 8 bases agree with TRBD1. The germline gives CDR1 SGHAT, CDR2 FQNNGV. Trimming took 5 bases from V and 6 from J; bases not matched to a gene: 6. The CDR3 is 14 residues long. CDR3 sequence: CASSQDRVAQPQHF. The CDR3 DNA reads as TGTGCCAGCAGCCAGGACAGGGTCGCTCAGCCCCAGCATTTT. Supplemented by reference TRBV11-2 and TRBJ1-5, the full variable domain reads EAGVAQSPRYKIIEKRQSVAFWCNPISGHATLYWYQQILGQGPKLLIQFQNNGVVDDSQLPKDRFSAERLKGVDSTLKIQPAKLEDSAVYLCASSQDRVAQPQHFGDGTRLSIL.

The CDR3 nucleotides are TGTGCCAGTAGTATTATCCTGGGACAGGGTGGCAATCAGCCCCAGCATTTT. Translated, it gives CASSIILGQGGNQPQHF. The chain recombines TRBV19 with TRBJ1-5, with 9 positions matching TRBD1. The germline V gene has CDR1 LNHDA and CDR2 SQIVND (reference sequence). The V and J ends lost 3 bases and 2 bases, in that order; junction bases with no gene match: 8. The CDR3 extends over 17 amino acids.

The DNA for the CDR3 is TGTGCCAGCAGCGTAGATATCCCCCCTCGGGGCGGGGAGCTGTTTTTT. Translating it yields CASSVDIPPRGGELFF. The rearrangement uses TRBV9 and TRBJ2-2, with a weak D call TRBD2 (5 bases). V was clipped by 0 bases and J by 7 bases, with 16 bases between them. Germline V lookup: CDR1 SGDLS, CDR2 YYNGEE. This CDR3 is built from 16 residues. Supplemented by reference TRBV9 and TRBJ2-2, the full variable domain reads DSGVTQTPKHLITATGQRVTLRCSPRSGDLSVYWYQQSLDQGLQFLIQYYNGEERAKGNILERFSAQQFPDLHSELNLSSLELGDSALYFCASSVDIPPRGGELFFGEGSRLTVL.